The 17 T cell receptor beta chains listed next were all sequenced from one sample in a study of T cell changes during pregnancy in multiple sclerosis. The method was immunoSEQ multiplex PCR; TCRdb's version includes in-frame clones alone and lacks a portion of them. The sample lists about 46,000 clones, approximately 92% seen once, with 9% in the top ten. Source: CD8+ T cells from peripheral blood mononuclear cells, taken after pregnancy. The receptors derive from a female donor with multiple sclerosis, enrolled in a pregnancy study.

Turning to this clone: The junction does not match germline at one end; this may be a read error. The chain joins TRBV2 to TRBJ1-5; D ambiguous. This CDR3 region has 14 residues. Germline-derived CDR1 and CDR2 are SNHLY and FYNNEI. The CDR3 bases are TGTGCCAGCAGTGACGGGGTGAGCAGTCAGCCCCAGCATTTT. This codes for CASSDGVSSQPQHF.

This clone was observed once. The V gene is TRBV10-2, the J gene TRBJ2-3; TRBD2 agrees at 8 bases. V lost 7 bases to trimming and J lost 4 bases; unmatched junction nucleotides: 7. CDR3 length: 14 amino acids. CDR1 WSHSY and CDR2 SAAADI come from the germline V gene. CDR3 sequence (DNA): TGCGCCAGCAAAACGGGAGGGCCCTCAGATACGCAGTATTTT. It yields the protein CASKTGGPSDTQYF.

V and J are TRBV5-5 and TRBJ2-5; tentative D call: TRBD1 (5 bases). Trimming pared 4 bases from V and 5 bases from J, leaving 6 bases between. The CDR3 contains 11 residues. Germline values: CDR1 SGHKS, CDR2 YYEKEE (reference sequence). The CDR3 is CASSPGETQYF. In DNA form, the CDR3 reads TGTGCCAGCAGCCCAGGGGAGACCCAGTACTTC.

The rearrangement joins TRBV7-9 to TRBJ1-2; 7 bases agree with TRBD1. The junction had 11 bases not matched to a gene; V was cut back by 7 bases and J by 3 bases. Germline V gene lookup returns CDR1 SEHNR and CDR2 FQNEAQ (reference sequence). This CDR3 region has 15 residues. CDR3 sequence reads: CASTPQTGLDYGYTF. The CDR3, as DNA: TGTGCCAGCACCCCACAGACAGGGTTGGACTATGGCTACACCTTC.

DNA for the CDR3: TGTGCCAGCAGTCCCTCGACAGGGTTAGATGAAAAACTGTTTTTT. Its translation is CASSPSTGLDEKLFF. The chain recombines TRBV27 with TRBJ1-4; 7 bases line up with TRBD1. Germline values: CDR1 MNHEY, CDR2 SMNVEV (reference sequence). This CDR3 is built from 15 residues. V shed 5 bases, J shed 6 bases, and the junction held 9 bases outside the gene matches.

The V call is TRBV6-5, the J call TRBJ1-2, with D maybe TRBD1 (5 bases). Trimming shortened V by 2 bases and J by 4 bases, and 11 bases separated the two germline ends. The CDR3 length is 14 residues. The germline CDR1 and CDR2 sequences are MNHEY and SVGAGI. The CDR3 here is CASSYGREAYGYTF. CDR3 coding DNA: TGTGCCAGCAGTTACGGCAGGGAGGCCTATGGCTACACCTTC.

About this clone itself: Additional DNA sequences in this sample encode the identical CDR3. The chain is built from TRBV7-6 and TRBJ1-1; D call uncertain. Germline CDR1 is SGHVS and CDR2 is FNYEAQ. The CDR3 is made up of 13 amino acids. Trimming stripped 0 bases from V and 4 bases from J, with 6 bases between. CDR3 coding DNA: TGTGCCAGCAGCTTAGCGCGGGGCACTGAAGCTTTCTTT. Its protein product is CASSLARGTEAFF.

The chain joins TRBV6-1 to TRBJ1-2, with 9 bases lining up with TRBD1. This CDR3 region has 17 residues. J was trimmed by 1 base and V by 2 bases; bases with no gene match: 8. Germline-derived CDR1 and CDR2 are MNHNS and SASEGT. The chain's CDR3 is CASSETRDRVFNYGYTF. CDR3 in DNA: TGTGCCAGCAGTGAAACCCGGGACAGGGTCTTTAACTATGGCTACACCTTC.

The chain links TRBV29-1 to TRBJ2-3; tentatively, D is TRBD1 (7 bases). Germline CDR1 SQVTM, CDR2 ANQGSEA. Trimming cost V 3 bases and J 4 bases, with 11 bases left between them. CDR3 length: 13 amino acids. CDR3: CSVEEGAADTQYF. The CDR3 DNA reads TGCAGCGTTGAGGAGGGGGCCGCAGATACGCAGTATTTT.

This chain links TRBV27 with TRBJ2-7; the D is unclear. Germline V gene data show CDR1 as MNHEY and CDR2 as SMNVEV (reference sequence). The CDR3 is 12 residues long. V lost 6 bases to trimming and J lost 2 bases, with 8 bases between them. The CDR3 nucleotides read TGTGCCAGCAGGAAAGGAGCCTACGAGCAGTACTTC. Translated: CASRKGAYEQYF.

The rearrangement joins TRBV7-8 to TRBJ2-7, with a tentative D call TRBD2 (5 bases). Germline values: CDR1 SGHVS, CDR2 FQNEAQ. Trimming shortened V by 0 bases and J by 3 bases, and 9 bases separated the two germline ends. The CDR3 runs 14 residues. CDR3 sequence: CASSLAGVVYEQYF. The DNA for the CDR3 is TGTGCCAGCAGCTTAGCGGGAGTTGTCTACGAGCAGTACTTC.

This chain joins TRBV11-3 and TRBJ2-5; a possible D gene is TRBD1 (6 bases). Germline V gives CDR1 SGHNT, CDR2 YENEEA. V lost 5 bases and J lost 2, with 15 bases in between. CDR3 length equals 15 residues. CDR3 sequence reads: CASSPGTTKQETQYF. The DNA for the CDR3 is TGTGCCAGCAGCCCCGGGACAACGAAACAAGAGACCCAGTACTTC.

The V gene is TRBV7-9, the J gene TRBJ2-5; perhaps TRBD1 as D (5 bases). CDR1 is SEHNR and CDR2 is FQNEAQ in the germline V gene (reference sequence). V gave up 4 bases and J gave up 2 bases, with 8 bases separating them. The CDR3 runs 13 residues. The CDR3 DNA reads TGTGCCAGCAGCTCACAGGTACAAGAGACCCAGTACTTC. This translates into CASSSQVQETQYF.

The CDR3, as DNA: TGTGCCAGCAGCTTAATGGTAGTGGCGGCCTCTGGAAACACCATATATTTT. Translating it yields CASSLMVVAASGNTIYF. The J gene is TRBJ1-3, the V gene TRBV7-8; no firm D call. V shed 2 bases and J shed 0 bases, with 14 bases lying between them. CDR1 and CDR2 from the germline V gene are SGHVS and FQNEAQ. The CDR3 is 17 amino acids.

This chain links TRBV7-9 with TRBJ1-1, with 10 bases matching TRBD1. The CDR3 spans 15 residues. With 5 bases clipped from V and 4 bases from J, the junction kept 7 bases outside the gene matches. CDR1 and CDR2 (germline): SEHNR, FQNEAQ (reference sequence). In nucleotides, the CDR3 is TGTGCCAGCAGCCATAGACAGGGGGCGGTCACTGAAGCTTTCTTT. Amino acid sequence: CASSHRQGAVTEAFF.

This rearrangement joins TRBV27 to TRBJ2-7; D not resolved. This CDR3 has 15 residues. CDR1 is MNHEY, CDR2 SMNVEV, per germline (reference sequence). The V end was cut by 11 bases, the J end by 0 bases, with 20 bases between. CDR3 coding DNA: TGTGCCTCCACCCCTGTGGCAGGAAACTCCTACGAGCAGTACTTC. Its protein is CASTPVAGNSYEQYF.

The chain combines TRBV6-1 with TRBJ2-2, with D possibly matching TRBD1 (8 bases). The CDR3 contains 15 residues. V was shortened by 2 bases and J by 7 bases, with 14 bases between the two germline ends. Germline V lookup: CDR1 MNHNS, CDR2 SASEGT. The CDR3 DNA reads TGTGCCAGCAGTGAATGGAACAGGGGGGGCGGGGAGCTGTTTTTT. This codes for CASSEWNRGGGELFF.